The 18 T cell receptor beta chains presented below share a single source sample, sequenced in a study of T cells after posttransplantation cyclophosphamide. Treatment was busulfan-fludarabine conditioning, a marrow graft, and cyclophosphamide on days +3 and +4. TCRdb's table, derived via immunoSEQ multiplex PCR, lists solely in-frame clones and lacks some. The sample holds about 43,000 clones, 90% seen once. The sequences come from PBMCs, collected just over 60 days after allogeneic stem cell transplant with posttransplant cyclophosphamide. Source of these receptors: a male patient aged 60-69 years who received an allogeneic stem cell transplant from a related donor and was CMV-positive. Some T cells may be transferred from the graft donor.

The chain uses TRBV30 and TRBJ1-1, with D unresolved. This CDR3 has 14 residues. Trimming pared 0 bases from V and 1 base from J, leaving 9 bases between. The V gene's germline CDR1 is GTSNPN and CDR2 SVGIG (reference sequence). The CDR3 DNA sequence: TGTGCCTGGAGTGTAAAACTTCCGAACACTGAAGCTTTCTTT. Its protein product is CAWSVKLPNTEAFF.

The chain couples TRBV4-1 to TRBJ2-3; 10 nucleotides line up with TRBD2. CDR1 MGHRA and CDR2 YSYEKL come from the germline V gene. This CDR3 has 16 amino acids. The J segment lost 0 bases and the V segment lost 2 bases, leaving 2 bases of the junction unmatched. This chain's CDR3 is CASSQLAGVSTDTQYF. The CDR3 region has the DNA TGCGCCAGCAGCCAACTAGCGGGGGTTAGCACAGATACGCAGTATTTT.

This chain uses TRBV12-5 with TRBJ2-3, with 7 bases identical to TRBD2. The germline V gene has CDR1 LGHNT and CDR2 FRNRAP. J lost 2 bases, V lost 0 bases, and 5 bases had no gene match. This CDR3 spans 16 amino acids. The CDR3, as DNA: TGTGCTAGTGGTTTGGTAAGCGGGGAGACCACAGATACGCAGTATTTT. Protein sequence: CASGLVSGETTDTQYF.

J is TRBJ2-1 and V is TRBV6-5; 8 bases are a match to TRBD2. After removal of 0 bases from V and 0 bases from J, the junction contained 1 base not matched to a gene. Per the germline V gene, CDR1 is MNHEY and CDR2 is SVGAGI. The CDR3 is 16 amino acids. As DNA, the CDR3 is TGTGCCAGCAGTTACTCACGGGGGGGCTCCTACAATGAGCAGTTCTTC. This gives the protein CASSYSRGGSYNEQFF.

The chain combines TRBV7-2 with TRBJ2-6; D may be TRBD2 (5 bases). With 2 bases removed from V and 0 bases from J, the gap between germline ends came to 11 bases. From germline, CDR1 is SGHTA and CDR2 FQGNSA. The CDR3 spans 17 residues. The CDR3 loop is CASSLSYGISGANVLTF. The CDR3 nucleotides read TGTGCCAGCAGCTTATCATACGGGATCTCTGGGGCCAACGTCCTGACTTTC.

The chain is built from TRBV18 and TRBJ1-5; D may be TRBD1 (5 bases). Germline values: CDR1 KGHSH, CDR2 LQKENI. The CDR3 length is 15 residues. V lost 3 bases and J lost 7, with 16 bases in between. The CDR3 nucleotides read TGTGCCAGCTCACCCTATGAAACAGGCCGGCAGCCCCAGCATTTT. This translates into CASSPYETGRQPQHF.

The V call is TRBV2, the J call TRBJ2-4; 7 bases are a match to TRBD2. The CDR3 is 16 residues long. V shed 3 bases and J 3 bases; nucleotides not matched to a gene: 8. CDR1 is SNHLY and CDR2 is FYNNEI in the germline V gene. CDR3 region: CASSDAGVLGKNIQYF. CDR3 nucleotides: TGTGCCAGCAGTGATGCGGGGGTGCTGGGCAAAAACATTCAGTACTTC.

The chain recombines TRBV27 with TRBJ1-1, with D tentatively TRBD1 (5 bases). This CDR3 contains 16 residues. Looked up from germline, CDR1 is MNHEY and CDR2 is SMNVEV (reference sequence). Deletions cut 3 bases from V and 0 bases from J, with 14 bases between. The DNA of the CDR3 is TGTGCCAGCAGTTTGTTGGCAGGGAACATGAACACTGAAGCTTTCTTT. Protein: CASSLLAGNMNTEAFF.

The V call is TRBV30, the J call TRBJ1-1, with D unresolved. This CDR3 has 13 amino acids. Looked up from germline, CDR1 is GTSNPN and CDR2 is SVGIG (reference sequence). V dropped 8 bases and J dropped 0 bases, with 13 bases sitting between them. CDR3 amino acids: CADTISLNTEAFF. For the CDR3, the DNA is TGTGCCGACACAATATCCTTGAACACTGAAGCTTTCTTT.

This clone showed up just a few times. V and J are TRBV5-4 and TRBJ1-4; D is ambiguous. Germline CDR1 reads SGHNT; CDR2 reads YYREEE (reference sequence). The CDR3 runs to 13 residues. The ends were cut back, 4 bases at V and 2 bases at J, with 6 bases in the middle. The CDR3 loop is CASSRETNEKLFF. CDR3 DNA: TGTGCCAGCAGCCGGGAGACTAATGAAAAACTGTTTTTT.

The CDR3 sequence: CASRALAGGVQPQHF. CDR3 sequence (DNA): TGTGCCAGCAGAGCGCTCGCAGGGGGCGTTCAGCCCCAGCATTTT. The V and J genes are TRBV2 and TRBJ1-5, with 8 bases matching TRBD1. This CDR3 comprises 15 residues. Germline loops: CDR1 SNHLY, CDR2 FYNNEI. The J segment lost 6 bases and the V segment lost 6 bases, leaving 10 bases of the junction unmatched.

The chain combines TRBV7-8 with TRBJ2-1, with 12 bases fitting TRBD2. The V gene's germline CDR1 is SGHVS and CDR2 FQNEAQ. With V trimmed by 4 bases and J by 2 bases, 12 bases remained unmatched. CDR3 length: 19 amino acids. This CDR3 is CASSSPSGGAPRTYNEQFF. The CDR3 nucleotides are TGTGCCAGCAGCTCTCCTAGCGGGGGGGCTCCCCGGACCTACAATGAGCAGTTCTTC.

The chain carries TRBV9 and TRBJ1-4; TRBD1 agrees at 8 bases. J was trimmed by 3 bases and V by 7 bases; bases with no gene match: 11. The CDR3 covers 16 residues. The germline CDR1 and CDR2 sequences are SGDLS and YYNGEE. The CDR3 DNA reads as TGTGCCAGCGGGTACACTTGGACAGGGCCTAATGAAAAACTGTTTTTT. This sequence encodes CASGYTWTGPNEKLFF.

The chain carries TRBV19 and TRBJ1-6; the D gene is possibly TRBD1 (6 bases). This CDR3 contains 16 residues. CDR1 LNHDA and CDR2 SQIVND come from the germline V gene (reference sequence). Deletions cut 8 bases from V and 0 bases from J, with 14 bases between. The CDR3 protein is CASAALGGSYNSPLHF. The CDR3 DNA follows: TGTGCCAGTGCAGCCCTAGGGGGCTCCTATAATTCACCCCTCCACTTT.

V gene TRBV7-2 combines with J gene TRBJ1-1, with 12 bases matching TRBD1. Per the germline V gene, CDR1 is SGHTA and CDR2 is FQGNSA. The CDR3 is 14 amino acids. Germline trimming cut 7 bases from V and 8 bases from J; bases unmatched to any gene: 8. CDR3 protein: CASTSPGQGAEAFF. For the CDR3, the DNA is TGTGCCAGCACCTCACCGGGACAGGGGGCGGAAGCTTTCTTT.

In this sample, this clone turned up once. The chain recombines TRBV9 with TRBJ1-4; D ambiguous. The CDR3 has 13 amino acids. From germline, CDR1 is SGDLS and CDR2 YYNGEE. V was trimmed by 2 bases and J by 5 bases, leaving 7 bases between them. This CDR3 reads CASSVQLNEKLFF. CDR3 nucleotide sequence: TGTGCCAGCAGCGTTCAGTTAAATGAAAAACTGTTTTTT.

The sample holds a few counts of this clone. V usage is TRBV27 and J usage is TRBJ2-2; TRBD1 is a possible D gene (6 bases). Looked up from germline, CDR1 is MNHEY and CDR2 is SMNVEV (reference sequence). This CDR3 has 15 amino acids. V shed 4 bases and J shed 1 base, with 10 bases lying between them. The DNA of the CDR3 is TGTGCCAGCAGTTACAAGGGGGTGAACACCGGGGAGCTGTTTTTT. It codes for CASSYKGVNTGELFF.

The chain is built from TRBV6-5 and TRBJ1-2; D might be TRBD1 (5 bases). Germline loops: CDR1 MNHEY, CDR2 SVGAGI. The length of the CDR3 is 15 residues. V gave up 0 bases and J gave up 3 bases, with 11 bases separating them. DNA of the CDR3: TGTGCCAGCAGTTACTCGAACCGGGGGGACTATGGCTACACCTTC. Amino acid sequence: CASSYSNRGDYGYTF.